The clone carrying this TCR beta chain was observed at least ten times. The CDR3 covers 14 residues. Germline V gene data show CDR1 as SGHKS and CDR2 as YYEKEE (reference sequence). Trimming took off 0 bases at V and 2 bases at J, with 8 bases between the two ends. Individual cDNA molecules were tagged with unique molecular identifiers, the study reported. MiXCR was run by TCRdb on the 5' RACE reads, yielding one entry per CDR3 protein. The table has about 27,000 distinct CDR3 sequences, roughly 3% seen once; the top ten hold roughly 0.7%. The sample originates from a study of early T cells in non-severe SARS-CoV-2 infection.

The material sequenced was whole blood. The rearrangement joins TRBV5-5 to TRBJ1-2; D remains ambiguous. The source of this sequence is an adult who was a healthcare worker with PCR-confirmed SARS-CoV-2 infection or an uninfected control (not recorded which). CDR3 protein: CASSLAVGNYGYTF. CDR3 in DNA: TGTGCCAGCAGCTTGGCAGTCGGGAACTATGGCTACACCTTC.